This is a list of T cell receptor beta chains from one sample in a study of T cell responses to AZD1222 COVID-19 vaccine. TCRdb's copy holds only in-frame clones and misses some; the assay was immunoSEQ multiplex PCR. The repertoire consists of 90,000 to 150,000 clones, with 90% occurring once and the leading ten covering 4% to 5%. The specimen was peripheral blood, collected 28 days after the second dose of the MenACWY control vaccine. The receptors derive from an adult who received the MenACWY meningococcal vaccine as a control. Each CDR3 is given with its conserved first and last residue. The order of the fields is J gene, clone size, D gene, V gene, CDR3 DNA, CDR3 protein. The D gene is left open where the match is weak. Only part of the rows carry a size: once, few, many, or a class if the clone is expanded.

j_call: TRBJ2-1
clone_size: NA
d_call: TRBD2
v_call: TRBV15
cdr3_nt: TGTGCCACCAGCAGAGATTTCCTTACCCCTAGCGGGAGCAACTACAATGAGCAGTTCTTC
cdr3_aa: CATSRDFLTPSGSNYNEQFF

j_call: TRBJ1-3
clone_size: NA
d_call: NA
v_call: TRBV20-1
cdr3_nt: TGCAGTGCTGTGACGGGAAACACCATATATTTT
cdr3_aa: CSAVTGNTIYF

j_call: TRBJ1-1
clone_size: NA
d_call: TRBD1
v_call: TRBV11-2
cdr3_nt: TGTGCCAGCAGCTTAGGGGGACAGTACACTGAAGCTTTCTTT
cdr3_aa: CASSLGGQYTEAFF

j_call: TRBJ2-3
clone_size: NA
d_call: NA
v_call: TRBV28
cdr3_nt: TGTGCCAGCAGTTTATCGGGGGTTGAGGCAGATACGCAGTATTTT
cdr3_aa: CASSLSGVEADTQYF

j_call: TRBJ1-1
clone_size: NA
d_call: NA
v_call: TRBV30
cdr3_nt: TGTGCCTGGAGTGTACCCCTCCGGAGGACTGAAGCTTTCTTT
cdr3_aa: CAWSVPLRRTEAFF

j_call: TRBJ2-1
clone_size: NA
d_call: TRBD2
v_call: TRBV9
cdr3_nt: TGTGCCAGCAGCGAACTAGCGGGGGCTACCGTTTTCTCCTACAATGAGCAGTTCTTC
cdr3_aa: CASSELAGATVFSYNEQFF

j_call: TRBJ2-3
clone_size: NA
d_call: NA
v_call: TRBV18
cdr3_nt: TGTGCCAGCTCACCAGGGGACACAGATACGCAGTATTTT
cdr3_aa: CASSPGDTDTQYF

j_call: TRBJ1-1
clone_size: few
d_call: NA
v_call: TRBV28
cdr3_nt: TGTGCCAGCAGTGCCGGGACCCTGAAACTGAACACTGAAGCTTTCTTT
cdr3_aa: CASSAGTLKLNTEAFF

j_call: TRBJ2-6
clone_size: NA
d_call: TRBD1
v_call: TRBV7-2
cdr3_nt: TGTGCCAGCAGCTTCGGACAGGGTTCCCCTTCTGGGGCCAACGTCCTGACTTTC
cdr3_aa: CASSFGQGSPSGANVLTF

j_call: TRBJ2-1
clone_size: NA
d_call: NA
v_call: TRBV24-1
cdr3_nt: TGTGCCACCAGTGATTTTAGGCCGGAGCAGTTCTTC
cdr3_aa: CATSDFRPEQFF

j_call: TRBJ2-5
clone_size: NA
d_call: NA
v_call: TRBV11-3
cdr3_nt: TGTGCCAGCAGCACCCGGACAGAGCAAGAGACCCAGTACTTC
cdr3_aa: CASSTRTEQETQYF

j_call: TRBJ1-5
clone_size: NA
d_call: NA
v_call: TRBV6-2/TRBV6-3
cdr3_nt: TGTGCCAGCAGTTACTCGATGGTCGTGCCTGATAGCAATCAGCCCCAGCATTTT
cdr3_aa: CASSYSMVVPDSNQPQHF

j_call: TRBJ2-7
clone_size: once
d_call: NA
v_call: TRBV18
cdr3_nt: TGTGCCAGCTCACCTGACAGGTTGGGGTCGAGCGAGCAGTACTTC
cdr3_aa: CASSPDRLGSSEQYF

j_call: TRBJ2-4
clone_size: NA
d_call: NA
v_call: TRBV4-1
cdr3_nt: TGCGCCAGCAGCCAAACACCGACAGTAAGCCAAAACATTCAGTACTTC
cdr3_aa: CASSQTPTVSQNIQYF

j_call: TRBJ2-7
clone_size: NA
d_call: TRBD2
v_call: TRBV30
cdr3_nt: TGTGCCTGGAGTGTACGAGCGGGAGATGGTGAGCAGTACTTC
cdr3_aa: CAWSVRAGDGEQYF

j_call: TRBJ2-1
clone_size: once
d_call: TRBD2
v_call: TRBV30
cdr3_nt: TGTGCCTGGAGTGCCCCCGCACTAGCGGGCCACTCCTACAATGAGCAGTTCTTC
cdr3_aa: CAWSAPALAGHSYNEQFF

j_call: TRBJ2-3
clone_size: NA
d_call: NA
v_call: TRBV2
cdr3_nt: TGTGCCAGCAGTTTGATGACGCCAGATACGCAGTATTTT
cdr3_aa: CASSLMTPDTQYF

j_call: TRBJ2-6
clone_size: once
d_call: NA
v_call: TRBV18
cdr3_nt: TGTGCCAGCTCATTTACACGGGTCTCTGGGGCCAACGTCCTGACTTTC
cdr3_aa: CASSFTRVSGANVLTF

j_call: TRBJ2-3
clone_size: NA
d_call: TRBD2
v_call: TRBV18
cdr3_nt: TGTGCCAGCTCACCACTCACTAGCGGGGGGGCCACAGATACGCAGTATTTT
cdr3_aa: CASSPLTSGGATDTQYF

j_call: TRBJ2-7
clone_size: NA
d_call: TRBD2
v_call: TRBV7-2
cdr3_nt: TGTGCCAGCAGCTTAGACGCCGGGACTAGCGGGAGTTACGAGCAGTACTTC
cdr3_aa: CASSLDAGTSGSYEQYF

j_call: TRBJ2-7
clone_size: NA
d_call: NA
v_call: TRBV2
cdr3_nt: TGTGCCAGCGGGAGTAGACTAGGCTCCTACGAGCAGTACTTC
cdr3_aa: CASGSRLGSYEQYF

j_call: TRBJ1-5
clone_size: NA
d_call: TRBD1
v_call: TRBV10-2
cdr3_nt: TGCGCCAGCAGTGGCCGGGGGACAGCGAGCAATCAGCCCCAGCATTTT
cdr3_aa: CASSGRGTASNQPQHF

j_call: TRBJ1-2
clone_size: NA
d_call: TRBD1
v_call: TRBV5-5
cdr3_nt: TGTGCCAGCAGCTTGGCCCCTGGACAGGGGGCCTATGGCTACACCTTC
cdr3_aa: CASSLAPGQGAYGYTF

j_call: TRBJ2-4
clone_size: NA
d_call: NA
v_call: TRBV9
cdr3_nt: TGTGCCAGCAGCGTAGGGGAGGAATACGATCAGTACTTC
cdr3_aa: CASSVGEEYDQYF

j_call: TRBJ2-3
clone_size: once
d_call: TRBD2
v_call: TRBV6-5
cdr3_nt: TGTGCCAGCAGCCCGGCGGGGGGGGCCGCAGATACGCAGTATTTT
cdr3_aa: CASSPAGGAADTQYF

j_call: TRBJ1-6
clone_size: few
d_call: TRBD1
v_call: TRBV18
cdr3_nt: TGTGCCAGCTCACCGGACAGGAGTAATTCACCCCTCCACTTT
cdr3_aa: CASSPDRSNSPLHF

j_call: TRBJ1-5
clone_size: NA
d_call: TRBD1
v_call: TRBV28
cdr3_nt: TGTGCCACCAAAACAGGGGACAATCAGCCCCAGCATTTT
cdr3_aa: CATKTGDNQPQHF

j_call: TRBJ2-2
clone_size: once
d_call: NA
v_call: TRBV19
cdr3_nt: TGTGCCAGTAGTATCCGCGGGGAGCTGTTTTTT
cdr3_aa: CASSIRGELFF

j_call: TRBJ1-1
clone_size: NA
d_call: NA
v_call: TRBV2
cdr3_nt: TGTGCCAGCTTACCTACAGCGAATGAAGCTTTCTTT
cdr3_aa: CASLPTANEAFF

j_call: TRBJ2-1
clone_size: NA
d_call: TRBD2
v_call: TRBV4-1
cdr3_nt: TGCGCCAGCAGCCCAGAGGCCGCGACTAGCGGGGGTAATGAGCAGTTCTTC
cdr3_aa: CASSPEAATSGGNEQFF

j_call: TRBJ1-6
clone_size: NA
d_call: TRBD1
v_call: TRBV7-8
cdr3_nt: TGTGCCAGTAGCTTTGGACAGGGCAATTCACCCCTCCACTTT
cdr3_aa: CASSFGQGNSPLHF

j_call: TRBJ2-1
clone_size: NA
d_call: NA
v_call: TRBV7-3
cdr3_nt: TGTGCCAGCAGGGCGGTGGGCGGCTACAATGAGCAGTTCTTC
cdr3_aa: CASRAVGGYNEQFF

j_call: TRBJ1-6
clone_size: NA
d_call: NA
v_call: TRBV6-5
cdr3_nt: TGTGCCAGCAGTTCCCTCCGGGTGGGAGCCTCTCCCCTCCACTTT
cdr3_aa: CASSSLRVGASPLHF

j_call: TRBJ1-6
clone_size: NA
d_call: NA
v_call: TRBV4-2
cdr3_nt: TGTGCCAGCAGCCAAGACCGAACAGGCCATTCACCCCTCCACTTT
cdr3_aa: CASSQDRTGHSPLHF

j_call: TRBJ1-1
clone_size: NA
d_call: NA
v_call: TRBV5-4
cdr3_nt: TGTGCCAGCAGAGGAGAGGAGAACACTGAAGCTTTCTTT
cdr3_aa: CASRGEENTEAFF

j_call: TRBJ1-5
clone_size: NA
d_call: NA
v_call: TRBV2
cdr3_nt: TGTGCCAGCAGACAGTTCCTCAGTCAGCCCCAGCATTTT
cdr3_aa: CASRQFLSQPQHF

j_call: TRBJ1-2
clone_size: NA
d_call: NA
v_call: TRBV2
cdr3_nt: TGTGCCAGCAGTGATGGGGGGTCACAGGAAGGCTACACCTTC
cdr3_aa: CASSDGGSQEGYTF